The sample holds one count of the clone carrying this TCR beta chain. What it binds is not known. The trim removed 6 bases at V and 7 bases at J, leaving 5 bases unmatched. Per germline, CDR1 SGHTA and CDR2 FQGNSA. There are 13 residues in the CDR3. Only in-frame clones appear in the TCRdb table, and some are missing; sequencing was by immunoSEQ multiplex PCR. The table records roughly 350,000 clones, roughly 85% of them present only once. The record originates from a study of cytomegalovirus exposure and HLA in healthy donors. From the approximately 110-subject validation cohort, which was separate from the roughly 690-subject first cohort, the donors were drawn. Study-level points and caveats: The study flagged some 170 TCR beta chains as cytomegalovirus-associated. In vitro data verified a few CMV-associated chains as specific for CMV antigens. Cytomegalovirus status was reportedly diagnosed by the classifier with high specificity and sensitivity.

Material: PBMCs. This TCR derives from a woman between 18 and 29 years old in good health and CMV-seronegative. The V gene is TRBV7-2, the J gene TRBJ2-7; 11 nucleotides agree with TRBD2. CDR3 sequence (DNA): TGTGCCAGCAGGACGCGGACTAGCGGGGAGCAGTACTTC. This codes for CASRTRTSGEQYF.